The 14 T cell receptor beta chains below come from one sample, sequenced in a study of T-cell memory formation after mild COVID-19. TCRdb fed the 5' RACE reads into MiXCR, producing one record per CDR3 protein. The sample holds about 190,000 distinct CDR3 sequences; roughly 10% are singletons and the top ten take approximately 2.8%. The material sequenced was PBMCs or a T cell subset sorted from them (not recorded which). Source of these receptors: a man between 18 and 29 years old who had mild COVID-19 (a few samples of this study predate the infection). Cell type and time point are not known.

There are a few counts of this clonotype. J is TRBJ1-4 and V is TRBV5-1, with D uncertain. Looked up from germline, CDR1 is SGHRS and CDR2 is YFSETQ. This CDR3 has 15 residues. V was shortened by 4 bases and J by 1 base, with 11 bases between the two germline ends. The CDR3 coding sequence is TGCGCCAGCAGCCCTCCCGAGAGAACTAATGAAAAACTGTTTTTT. This translates into CASSPPERTNEKLFF.

DNA of the CDR3: TGTGCCAGCAGTTTACGGGTTAATGAAAAACTGTTTTTT. As protein: CASSLRVNEKLFF. The rearrangement links TRBV12-3 or TRBV12-4 to TRBJ1-4; no clear D gene. V was clipped by 2 bases and J by 4 bases, with 5 bases between them. The CDR3 contains 13 residues.

The rearrangement uses TRBV4-1 and TRBJ1-2, with D unclear. The ends were cut back, 0 bases at V and 7 bases at J, with 9 bases in the middle. CDR1 and CDR2 from the germline V gene are MGHRA and YSYEKL. The CDR3 length is 13 residues. CDR3 sequence (DNA): TGCGCCAGCAGCCAAGAACCGGGGTTTGGCTACACCTTC. It codes for CASSQEPGFGYTF.

This clonotype was detected ten times or more. J is TRBJ2-3 and V is TRBV12-3 or TRBV12-4, with D perhaps TRBD1 or TRBD2 (5 bases each). V dropped 7 bases and J dropped 2 bases, with 16 bases sitting between them. This CDR3 is built from 15 residues. DNA for the CDR3: TGTGCCAGCAAGACTCCCGGGGCGGTCACAGATACGCAGTATTTT. Its protein product is CASKTPGAVTDTQYF.

The chain employs TRBV6-6 and TRBJ1-1; D is unresolved. There are 14 residues in the CDR3. CDR1 MNHNY and CDR2 SVGAGI come from the germline V gene (reference sequence). Trimming left V 4 bases short and J 0 bases short, with 9 bases between. The CDR3 nucleotides are TGTGCCAGCAGTTTGCCGGTGATGAACACTGAAGCTTTCTTT. This sequence encodes CASSLPVMNTEAFF.

This clonotype was seen only a few times. The chain uses TRBV20-1 and TRBJ1-5, with D tentatively TRBD1 (5 bases). Germline lookup yields CDR1 DFQATT and CDR2 SNEGSKA (reference sequence). V lost 0 bases, J lost 0 bases, and 9 bases lay in between. There are 15 residues in the CDR3. CDR3 protein: CSARDAGFSNQPQHF. The DNA for the CDR3 is TGCAGTGCTAGAGATGCAGGGTTTAGCAATCAGCCCCAGCATTTT.

This clonotype was recorded a few times. The chain has TRBV18 and TRBJ2-5, with a tentative D call TRBD2 (5 bases). The CDR3 has 14 residues. Germline V CDR1 and CDR2: KGHSH, LQKENI. Between the trimmed V and J ends, which lost 0 bases and 2 bases, there was a span of 7 bases. The CDR3: CASSPPRGQETQYF. The CDR3 DNA sequence: TGTGCCAGCTCACCACCCCGGGGACAAGAGACCCAGTACTTC.

In its sample, this clonotype was seen many times. The V gene is TRBV7-8, the J gene TRBJ2-3; D perhaps matches TRBD2 (5 bases). The V gene lost 4 bases and the J gene lost 2 bases, with 13 bases spanning the gap. Germline CDR1 is SGHVS and CDR2 is FQNEAQ. CDR3 length equals 15 residues. CDR3 sequence reads: CASSYATLATDTQYF. CDR3 nucleotide sequence: TGTGCCAGCAGCTATGCGACGCTAGCCACAGATACGCAGTATTTT. The entire variable domain, with the rest obtained from reference TRBV7-8 and TRBJ2-3, is as follows: GAGVSQSPRYKVAKRGQDVALRCDPISGHVSLFWYQQALGQGPEFLTYFQNEAQLDKSGLPSDRFFAERPEGSVSTLKIQRTQQEDSAVYLCASSYATLATDTQYFGPGTRLTVL.

This clonotype was observed a few times. The chain is built from TRBV4-3 and TRBJ2-3; D possibly matches TRBD1 or TRBD2 (6 bases each). The CDR3 loop spans 18 amino acids. From germline, CDR1 is LGHNA and CDR2 YSLEER. Trimming cost V 0 bases and J 0 bases, with 16 bases left between them. DNA for the CDR3: TGCGCCAGCAGCCAAGATCGGGAGTCCGGACAGAGCACAGATACGCAGTATTTT. Its translation is CASSQDRESGQSTDTQYF.

To note about this clonotype: The junction shows a germline mismatch at one end, possibly a read error. The CDR3 nucleotides are TGCGCCAGCAGCCAAGAGCCCGGGCGGGGGAGGAACTATTGCTACACCTTC. It encodes CASSQEPGRGRNYCYTF. This chain joins TRBV4-1 and TRBJ1-2; tentative D call: TRBD1 (5 bases). Germline V gene lookup returns CDR1 MGHRA and CDR2 YSYEKL. The CDR3 totals 17 residues.

The chain is built from TRBV6-5 and TRBJ2-3; 7 bases line up with TRBD2. After removal of 8 bases from V and 5 bases from J, the junction contained 16 bases not matched to a gene. This CDR3 region has 16 residues. Germline V gives CDR1 MNHEY, CDR2 SVGAGI. In nucleotides, the CDR3 is TGTGCCAGCTTACGGAGTGCGGGGGTCCTGCAAGATACGCAGTATTTT. Its translation: CASLRSAGVLQDTQYF.

This clonotype was detected a few times. In DNA, the CDR3 is TGCAGCGGATCCATTGCGGGGGGAGAGACCCAGTACTTC. Its translation: CSGSIAGGETQYF. This chain joins TRBV29-1 and TRBJ2-5; 8 bases fit TRBD2. The CDR3 has 13 residues. Germline CDR1 reads SQVTM; CDR2 reads ANQGSEA. V was clipped by 7 bases and J by 4 bases; unmatched bases: 8. Variable domain in full (rest from reference TRBV29-1 and TRBJ2-5): SAVISQKPSRDICQRGTSLTIQCQVDSQVTMMFWYRQQPGQSLTLIATANQGSEATYESGFVIDKFPISRPNLTFSTLTVSNMSPEDSSIYLCSGSIAGGETQYFGPGTRLLVL.

This clonotype occurred many times. The V and J genes are TRBV28 and TRBJ1-6; 9 nucleotides match TRBD1. The CDR3 totals 15 residues. The ends lost 5 bases at V and 5 bases at J; junction bases unmatched: 4. Germline V gene data show CDR1 as MDHEN and CDR2 as SYDVKM. CDR3 protein: CASSLRTGDNSPLHF. The CDR3, as DNA: TGTGCCAGCAGTCTCCGGACAGGGGATAATTCACCCCTCCACTTT. The whole variable domain, filled in from reference TRBV28 and TRBJ1-6, reads DVKVTQSSRYLVKRTGEKVFLECVQDMDHENMFWYRQDPGLGLRLIYFSYDVKMKEKGDIPEGYSVSREKKERFSLILESASTNQTSMYLCASSLRTGDNSPLHFGNGTRLTVT.

CDR3 sequence reads: CASSRSPAQGGGQETQYF. The CDR3 nucleotides are TGTGCCAGCAGCCGCTCCCCCGCACAGGGTGGCGGCCAAGAGACCCAGTACTTC. The chain carries TRBV4-2 and TRBJ2-5, with a weak D call TRBD1 (6 bases). Per the germline V gene, CDR1 is LGHNA and CDR2 is YNFKEQ. Trimming removed 4 bases at V and 1 base at J, with 22 bases between. The CDR3 covers 18 residues.